This T cell receptor beta chain stems from a study of blood T cell repertoires in COVID-19. At the level of the study: The origin of the acute and convalescent COVID-19 samples was the United States, Italy and Spain. The cDNA or gDNA used as material had been derived from T cells, B-cell-depleted T cells, or PBMCs.

Patients from Seattle were sampled longitudinally, starting during active infection. Original handling: For nucleated cells, counts were estimated from reference gene primer amplification. The protocol was immunoSEQ multiplex PCR, while the TCRdb copy is restricted to in-frame clones and leaves out a portion. That table furnishes V, J and clone size, whereas the DNA furnished D and trimming. In the table there are 300,000 to 350,000 clones, roughly 90% of which are singletons. The V gene lost 0 bases and the J gene lost 6 bases, with 7 bases spanning the gap. CDR1 and CDR2 (germline): SGDLS, YYNGEE. The CDR3 contains 13 residues.

The material sequenced was peripheral blood. The clonotype originates from a woman in her thirties with COVID-19, enrolled during active disease. The chain is built from TRBV9 and TRBJ1-5; unclear D gene. In DNA, the CDR3 is TGTGCCAGCAGCGTAGACGGCGGTCAGCCCCAGCATTTT. Residues: CASSVDGGQPQHF.